Given below is one T cell receptor (beta chain) in context. V was pared by 9 bases and J by 9 bases, with 18 bases between. The CDR3 contains 12 residues. This sample is drawn from a study of T cells after yellow fever vaccination. Study at large: Fractions of limited cellularity were prepared by means of SMART-Seq v4 Ultra Low Input.

5'RACE template switching added a universal primer site and UMIs to TCR cDNA. TCRdb fed the 5' RACE reads into MiXCR, producing one record per CDR3 protein. Among more than 350,000 distinct CDR3 sequences, 11% were seen once, and the ten largest hold roughly 18%. J is TRBJ2-7 and V is TRBV12-3 or TRBV12-4; perhaps TRBD2 as D (5 bases). The TCR originated in a man aged 18 to 35 who received the YFV17D yellow fever vaccine. The sequences come from PBMCs, collected on the day of the first yellow fever vaccination. The CDR3 bases are TGTGCCAGTTCCGACTTTAATGAGGGGCAGTACTTC. It yields the protein CASSDFNEGQYF.